Below, 12 T cell receptor beta chains from the same sample are listed, as sequenced in a study of blood T cell repertoires in COVID-19. Assay: immunoSEQ multiplex PCR; the TCRdb copy retains only in-frame clones and omits some. The sample holds roughly 200,000 clones, over 60% seen once. The sample taken for sequencing was peripheral blood. All receptors derive from a woman in her 70s with acute or convalescent COVID-19.

This chain links TRBV5-1 with TRBJ1-6, with TRBD1 identical over 7 bases. This CDR3 comprises 14 residues. Germline assignment: CDR1 SGHRS and CDR2 YFSETQ. The V and J ends lost 5 bases and 9 bases, in that order; junction bases with no gene match: 8. DNA of the CDR3: TGCGCCAGCAGGGTAACAGGGGATTTTTCACCCCTCCACTTT. Its protein product is CASRVTGDFSPLHF.

This chain connects TRBV28 to TRBJ2-1; TRBD2 agrees at 9 bases. CDR1 is MDHEN and CDR2 is SYDVKM in the germline V gene. This CDR3 is 14 amino acids long. V was clipped by 8 bases and J by 1 base; unmatched bases: 3. The CDR3: CASVSGSSYNEQFF. In nucleotides, the CDR3 is TGTGCCAGCGTTAGCGGGAGTTCCTACAATGAGCAGTTCTTC.

The chain joins TRBV2 to TRBJ1-2, with 11 positions matching TRBD1. Losses at the gene ends were 8 bases for V and 0 bases for J; bases not matched to a gene: 5. The CDR3 consists of 15 residues. Germline CDR1 is SNHLY and CDR2 is FYNNEI. Here the CDR3 DNA reads TGTGCCAGCCAGGGACAGGGGGTATCTAACTATGGCTACACCTTC. Its protein is CASQGQGVSNYGYTF.

The chain combines TRBV6-5 with TRBJ2-1; 11 bases line up with TRBD2. CDR1 is MNHEY and CDR2 is SVGAGI in the germline V gene. The CDR3 extends over 14 amino acids. V trimming: 6 bases; J trimming: 6 bases; junction bases outside the gene matches: 4. The CDR3 sequence is CASRTSGIVNEQFF. In nucleotides, the CDR3 is TGTGCCAGCAGGACTAGCGGGATCGTCAATGAGCAGTTCTTC.

The chain recombines TRBV18 with TRBJ1-6; the match to TRBD1 covers 7 bases. Germline values: CDR1 KGHSH, CDR2 LQKENI. The CDR3 runs 14 residues. Germline trimming cut 5 bases from V and 10 bases from J; bases unmatched to any gene: 8. DNA of the CDR3: TGTGCCAGCTCATCACGACAGGGTGACTCACCCCTCCACTTT. This translates into CASSSRQGDSPLHF.

V is TRBV28 and J is TRBJ2-5; TRBD2 is a possible D gene (7 bases). Germline CDR1 MDHEN, CDR2 SYDVKM. Deletions cut 5 bases from V and 3 bases from J, with 16 bases between. This CDR3 comprises 15 residues. The CDR3, as DNA: TGTGCCAGCAGTCCTCGTGGGGGGGGCGAAGAGACCCAGTACTTC. It yields the protein CASSPRGGGEETQYF.

The V and J genes are TRBV30 and TRBJ1-1, with D tentatively TRBD1 (6 bases). This CDR3 contains 13 residues. Germline values: CDR1 GTSNPN, CDR2 SVGIG (reference sequence). With 8 bases removed from V and 1 base from J, the gap between germline ends came to 14 bases. The DNA for the CDR3 is TGTGCCAGAAGTGGACAGCAGAACACTGAAGCTTTCTTT. This gives the protein CARSGQQNTEAFF.

This clone is a singleton in its sample. V gene TRBV25-1 combines with J gene TRBJ2-3; the match to TRBD1 covers 12 bases. This CDR3 comprises 15 residues. Germline V gives CDR1 MGHDK, CDR2 SYGVNS. Germline trimming cut 5 bases from V and 4 bases from J; bases unmatched to any gene: 4. The CDR3 DNA reads TGTGCCAGCAGTCCCTGGGACAGGGGGCCAGATACGCAGTATTTT. Its translation is CASSPWDRGPDTQYF.

This chain links TRBV11-1 with TRBJ1-1; no reliable D call. From germline, CDR1 is SGHAT and CDR2 FQDESV (reference sequence). The V gene lost 4 bases and the J gene lost 1 base, with 7 bases spanning the gap. The CDR3 runs to 13 residues. Here the CDR3 DNA reads TGTGCCAGCAGCTATCAGGCGAACACTGAAGCTTTCTTT. Its translation is CASSYQANTEAFF.

This clone has ten or more counts. Other nucleotide sequences from this sample produce the same CDR3. The chain carries TRBV4-1 and TRBJ2-2, with 14 nucleotides matching TRBD2. Trimming at V came to 3 bases and at J to 5 bases, leaving 5 bases not matched to a gene. Germline-derived CDR1 and CDR2 are MGHRA and YSYEKL. The CDR3 is made up of 17 amino acids. In DNA, the CDR3 is TGCGCCAGCAGCCATGGACTAGCGGGAGGTGCGACCGGGGAGCTGTTTTTT. Encoded protein: CASSHGLAGGATGELFF.

The chain has TRBV18 and TRBJ2-3; 11 nucleotides line up with TRBD1. Germline CDR1 KGHSH, CDR2 LQKENI. The ends lost 2 bases at V and 2 bases at J; junction bases unmatched: 3. This CDR3 contains 16 residues. The CDR3 DNA sequence: TGTGCCAGCTCACCAGGGGGACAGGGGGTCACAGATACGCAGTATTTT. This encodes CASSPGGQGVTDTQYF.

V and J are TRBV11-2 and TRBJ1-2; D unresolved. The CDR3 contains 15 residues. V was cut by 5 bases and J by 6 bases, with 19 bases left in between. Germline loops: CDR1 SGHAT, CDR2 FQNNGV. The chain's CDR3 is CASSLGEGSADGYTF. CDR3 nucleotide sequence: TGTGCCAGCAGCCTTGGGGAAGGGAGTGCGGATGGCTACACCTTC.